This TCR beta chain was observed in a study of blood T cell repertoires in COVID-19. The wider study: The analysed material was cDNA or gDNA that came from T cells, B-cell-depleted T cells, or PBMCs.

Sequencing was performed with immunoSEQ multiplex PCR; in TCRdb, only in-frame clones are kept and a portion is missing. The sample has about 80,000 clones; approximately 91% are singletons. This TCR was sampled from a man aged 65 to 79 with active or convalescent COVID-19. The sequenced material came from peripheral blood.

The CDR3 reads CASSFSPYEQYF. The CDR3 coding sequence is TGTGCCAGCAGTTTCTCTCCGTACGAGCAGTACTTC. The chain is built from TRBV28 and TRBJ2-7, with D uncertain. The CDR3 spans 12 residues. Per germline, CDR1 MDHEN and CDR2 SYDVKM. V dropped 3 bases and J dropped 4 bases, with 7 bases sitting between them.